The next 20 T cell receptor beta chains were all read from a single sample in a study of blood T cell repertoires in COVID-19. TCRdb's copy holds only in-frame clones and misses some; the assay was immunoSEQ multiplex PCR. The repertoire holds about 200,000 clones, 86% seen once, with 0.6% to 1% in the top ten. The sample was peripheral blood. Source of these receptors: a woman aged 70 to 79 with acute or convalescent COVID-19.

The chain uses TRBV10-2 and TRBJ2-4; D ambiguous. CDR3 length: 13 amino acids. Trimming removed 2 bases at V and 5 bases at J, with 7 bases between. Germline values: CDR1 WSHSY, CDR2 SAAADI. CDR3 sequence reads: CASSESIQNIQYF. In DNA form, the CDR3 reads TGCGCCAGCAGTGAGAGCATCCAAAACATTCAGTACTTC.

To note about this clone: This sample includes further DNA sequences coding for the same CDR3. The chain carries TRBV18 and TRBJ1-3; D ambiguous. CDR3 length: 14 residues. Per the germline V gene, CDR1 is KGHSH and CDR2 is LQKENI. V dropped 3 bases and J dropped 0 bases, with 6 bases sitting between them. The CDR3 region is CASSPDSSGNTIYF. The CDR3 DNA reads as TGTGCCAGCTCACCCGACTCCTCTGGAAACACCATATATTTT. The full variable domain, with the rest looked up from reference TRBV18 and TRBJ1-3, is NAGVMQNPRHLVRRRGQEARLRCSPMKGHSHVYWYRQLPEEGLKFMVYLQKENIIDESGMPKERFSAEFPKEGPSILRIQQVVRGDSAAYFCASSPDSSGNTIYFGEGSWLTVV.

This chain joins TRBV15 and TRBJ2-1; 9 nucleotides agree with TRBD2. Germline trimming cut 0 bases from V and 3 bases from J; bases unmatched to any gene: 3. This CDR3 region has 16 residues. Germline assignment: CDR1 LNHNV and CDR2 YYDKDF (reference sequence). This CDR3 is CATSRETSGNYNEQFF. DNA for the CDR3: TGTGCCACCAGCAGAGAGACTAGCGGCAACTACAATGAGCAGTTCTTC.

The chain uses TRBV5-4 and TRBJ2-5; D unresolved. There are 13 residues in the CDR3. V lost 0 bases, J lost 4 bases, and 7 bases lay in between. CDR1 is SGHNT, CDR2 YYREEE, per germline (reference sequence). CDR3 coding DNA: TGTGCCAGCAGCTTGGGGGCAGGAGAGACCCAGTACTTC. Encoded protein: CASSLGAGETQYF. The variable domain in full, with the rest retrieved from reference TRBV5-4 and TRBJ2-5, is ETGVTQSPTHLIKTRGQQVTLRCSSQSGHNTVSWYQQALGQGPQFIFQYYREEENGRGNFPPRFSGLQFPNYSSELNVNALELDDSALYLCASSLGAGETQYFGPGTRLLVL.

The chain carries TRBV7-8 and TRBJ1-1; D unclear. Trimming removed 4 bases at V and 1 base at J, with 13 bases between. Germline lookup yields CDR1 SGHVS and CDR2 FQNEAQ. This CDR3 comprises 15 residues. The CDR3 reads CASSSGGRTNTEAFF. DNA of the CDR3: TGTGCCAGCAGCTCGGGTGGGAGAACGAACACTGAAGCTTTCTTT.

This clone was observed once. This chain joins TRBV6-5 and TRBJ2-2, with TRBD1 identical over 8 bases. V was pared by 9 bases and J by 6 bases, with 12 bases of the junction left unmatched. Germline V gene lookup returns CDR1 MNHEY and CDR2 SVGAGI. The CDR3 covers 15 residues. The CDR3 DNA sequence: TGTGCCAGGACTTCCGAGGGACAGGTGGCCGGGGAGCTGTTTTTT. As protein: CARTSEGQVAGELFF.

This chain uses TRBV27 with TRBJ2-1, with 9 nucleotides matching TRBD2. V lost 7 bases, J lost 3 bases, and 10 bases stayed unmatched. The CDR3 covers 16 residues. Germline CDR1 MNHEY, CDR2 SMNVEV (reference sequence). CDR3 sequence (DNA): TGTGCCAGCACCGTTTTTAGCGGGAGAGGCTACAATGAGCAGTTCTTC. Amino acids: CASTVFSGRGYNEQFF.

In DNA form, the CDR3 reads TGCGCCAGCAGTGGGTCGGGCAGACGGGGGGGCTTTAACAATGAGCAGTTCTTC. It is translated as CASSGSGRRGGFNNEQFF. The rearrangement uses TRBV10-2 and TRBJ2-1; 8 bases agree with TRBD2. The CDR3 has 18 amino acids. Trimming cost V 4 bases and J 5 bases; bases outside gene matches: 16. Per germline, CDR1 WSHSY and CDR2 SAAADI.

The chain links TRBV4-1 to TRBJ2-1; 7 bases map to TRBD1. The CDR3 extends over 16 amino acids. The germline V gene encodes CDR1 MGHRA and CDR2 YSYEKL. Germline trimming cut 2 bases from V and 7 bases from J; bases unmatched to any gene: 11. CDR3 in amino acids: CASSQNPGGSRNEQFF. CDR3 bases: TGCGCCAGCAGCCAAAATCCAGGGGGAAGTAGGAATGAGCAGTTCTTC.

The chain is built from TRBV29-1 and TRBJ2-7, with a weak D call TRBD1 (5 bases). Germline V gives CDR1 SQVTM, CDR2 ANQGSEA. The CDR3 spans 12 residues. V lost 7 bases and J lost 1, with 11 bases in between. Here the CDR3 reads CSAAQGSYEQYF. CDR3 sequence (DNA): TGCAGCGCCGCCCAGGGATCCTACGAGCAGTACTTC.

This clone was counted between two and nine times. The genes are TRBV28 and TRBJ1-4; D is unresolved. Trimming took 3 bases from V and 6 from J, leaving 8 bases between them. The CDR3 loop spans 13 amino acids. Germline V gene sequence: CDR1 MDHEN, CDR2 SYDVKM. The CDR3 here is CASSFGLDEKLFF. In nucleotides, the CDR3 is TGTGCCAGCAGTTTTGGTTTAGATGAAAAACTGTTTTTT.

The CDR3 bases are TGTGCCAGCAGTGTCGAACAGTTCACTGAAGCTTTCTTT. Its translation is CASSVEQFTEAFF. This chain links TRBV2 with TRBJ1-1; D not certain. From germline, CDR1 is SNHLY and CDR2 FYNNEI. The CDR3 consists of 13 residues. V was shortened by 4 bases and J by 4 bases, with 10 bases between the two germline ends.

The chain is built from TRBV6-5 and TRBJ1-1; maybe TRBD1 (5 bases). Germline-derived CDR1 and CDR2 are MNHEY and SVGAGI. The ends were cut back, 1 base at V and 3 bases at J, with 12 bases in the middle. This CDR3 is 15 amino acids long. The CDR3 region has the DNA TGTGCCAGCAGTTACTTAGCAGGGTCGGACACTGAAGCTTTCTTT. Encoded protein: CASSYLAGSDTEAFF.

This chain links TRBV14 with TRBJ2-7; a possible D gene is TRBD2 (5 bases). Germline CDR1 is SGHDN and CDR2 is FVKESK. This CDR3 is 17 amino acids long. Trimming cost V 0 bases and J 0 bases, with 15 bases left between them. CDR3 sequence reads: CASSQDLGGLPSYEQYF. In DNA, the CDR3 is TGTGCCAGCAGCCAAGATTTGGGCGGGTTACCCTCCTACGAGCAGTACTTC.

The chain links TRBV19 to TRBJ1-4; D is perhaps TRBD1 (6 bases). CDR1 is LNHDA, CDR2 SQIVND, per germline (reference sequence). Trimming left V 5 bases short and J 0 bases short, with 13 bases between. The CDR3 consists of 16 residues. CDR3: CASSGRQVATNEKLFF. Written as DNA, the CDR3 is TGTGCCAGTAGTGGAAGACAGGTTGCAACTAATGAAAAACTGTTTTTT. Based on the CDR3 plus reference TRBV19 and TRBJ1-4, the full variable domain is DGGITQSPKYLFRKEGQNVTLSCEQNLNHDAMYWYRQDPGQGLRLIYYSQIVNDFQKGDIAEGYSVSREKKESFPLTVTSAQKNPTAFYLCASSGRQVATNEKLFFGSGTQLSVL.

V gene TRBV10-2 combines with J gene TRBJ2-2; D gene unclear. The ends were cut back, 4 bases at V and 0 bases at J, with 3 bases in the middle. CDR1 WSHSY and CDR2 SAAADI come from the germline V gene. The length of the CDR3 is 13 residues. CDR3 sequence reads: CASSASNTGELFF. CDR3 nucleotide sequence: TGCGCCAGCAGTGCATCGAACACCGGGGAGCTGTTTTTT.

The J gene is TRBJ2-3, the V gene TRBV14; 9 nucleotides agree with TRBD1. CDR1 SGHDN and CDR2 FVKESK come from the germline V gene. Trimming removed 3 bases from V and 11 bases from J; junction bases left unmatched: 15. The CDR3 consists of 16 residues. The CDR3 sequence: CASSHHTGGAPPRQYF. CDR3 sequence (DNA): TGTGCCAGCAGCCACCACACAGGGGGCGCCCCCCCTAGGCAGTATTTT.

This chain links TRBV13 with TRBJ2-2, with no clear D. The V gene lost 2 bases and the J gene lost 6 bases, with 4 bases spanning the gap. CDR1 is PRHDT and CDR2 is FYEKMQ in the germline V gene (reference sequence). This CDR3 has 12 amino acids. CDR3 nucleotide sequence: TGTGCCAGCAGCTTATATCCCGGGGAGCTGTTTTTT. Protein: CASSLYPGELFF.

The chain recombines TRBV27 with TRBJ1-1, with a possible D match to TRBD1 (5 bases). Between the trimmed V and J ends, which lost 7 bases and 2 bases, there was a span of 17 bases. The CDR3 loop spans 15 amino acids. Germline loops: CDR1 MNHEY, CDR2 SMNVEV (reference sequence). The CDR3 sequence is CASTSSGRANTEAFF. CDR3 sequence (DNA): TGTGCCAGCACGTCGTCGGGCAGGGCAAACACTGAAGCTTTCTTT.

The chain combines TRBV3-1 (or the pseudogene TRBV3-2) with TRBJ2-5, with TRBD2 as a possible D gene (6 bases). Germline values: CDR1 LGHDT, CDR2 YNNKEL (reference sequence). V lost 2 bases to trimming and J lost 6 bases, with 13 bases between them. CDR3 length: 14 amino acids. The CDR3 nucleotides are TGTGCCAGCAGCCAACCTCCGCGGGGTCAGACCCAGTACTTC. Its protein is CASSQPPRGQTQYF.